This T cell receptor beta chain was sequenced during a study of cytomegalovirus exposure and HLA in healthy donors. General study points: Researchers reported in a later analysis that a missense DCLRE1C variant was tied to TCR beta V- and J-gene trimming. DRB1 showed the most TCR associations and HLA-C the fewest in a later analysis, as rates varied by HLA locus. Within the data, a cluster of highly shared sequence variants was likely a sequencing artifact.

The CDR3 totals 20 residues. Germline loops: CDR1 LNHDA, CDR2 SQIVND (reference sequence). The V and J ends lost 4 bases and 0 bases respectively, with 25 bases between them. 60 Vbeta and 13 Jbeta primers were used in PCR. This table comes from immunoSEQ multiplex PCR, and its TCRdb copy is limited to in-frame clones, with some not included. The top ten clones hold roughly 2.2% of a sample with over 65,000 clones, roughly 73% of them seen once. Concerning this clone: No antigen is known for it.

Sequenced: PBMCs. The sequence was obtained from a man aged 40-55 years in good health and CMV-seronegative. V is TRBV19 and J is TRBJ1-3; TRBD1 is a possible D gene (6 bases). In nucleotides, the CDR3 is TGTGCCAGTAGTAATTGGCAGGGGTTTTGGGATGAACACTCTGGAAACACCATATATTTT. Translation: CASSNWQGFWDEHSGNTIYF.